Listed here is a single T cell receptor beta chain. The target of this receptor is not known. Base quality data are lacking; no much larger clone is found one base away. These data are taken from a study of cytomegalovirus exposure and HLA in healthy donors (dated 2017 in TCRdb). Context from the whole study: An earlier analysis of some 620 of the donors reported about 260 Gb of sequence data and around 100 million unique TCR beta sequences obtained from roughly 180 million T cells. Roughly 300 gigabases of sequencing data and around 88 million unique TCR sequences made up an early release that covered several hundred HLA-typed donors. Among the roughly 400 genotyped donors, 75% to 90% belonged to the genetic ancestry cluster associated with self-reported Caucasian donors. The study was designed to test whether signatures of past pathogen exposure could be identified by cataloging public T cell receptors. The study profiled the T cell repertoires of 666 subjects by immunosequencing and related them to cytomegalovirus serostatus. Besides the first cohort of hundreds of subjects, a separate validation cohort made up of 120 or so different subjects was used. High-throughput TCR immunosequencing, statistical association of individual TCRs with disease status, and machine learning were combined to predict cytomegalovirus infection status. In a later analysis, previously published TCR beta repertoires from hundreds of donors were re-analyzed and high-resolution HLA genotyping was added so that TCR occurrence patterns could be studied. The later analysis used no new phenotypic data to find candidate immune exposures, relying instead on TCR beta sequences and their occurrence across donors. An earlier analysis of more than 450 of the donors used high-throughput TCR beta sequencing to judge whether each TCR beta V gene segment behaved as functional or pseudogenic. Donor age, sex, ethnicity and CMV serostatus were compiled alongside the repertoire data. In a later genetic analysis, genome-wide SNP genotypes for about three fifths of the 666 donors were used, and that subset was treated as a discovery cohort. All discovery cohort repertoires had been generated on a single sequencing platform. Class I and class II HLA loci were covered by the typing at four-digit resolution. The number of typed donors differed by locus: about 620-640 for A, B, C, DRB1 and DQB1; some 500 for DQA1; over 600 for DPA1; and around 450 for DPB1. A few DR-DQ haplotypes were treated as single units for association and clustering because of strong linkage in the cohort. Among a few hundred genotyped donors of the cohort, an average of around 240,000 unique TCR beta nucleotide sequences were sequenced per donor, roughly a sixth of them non-productive. On the study overall, not on this receptor specifically: When HLA alleles, especially DR and DQ, strongly co-occurred, attributing TCR associations to individual alleles was difficult. In a later analysis, some 18,000 TCR beta sequences were associated with specific HLA alleles at a false discovery rate of 0.05. Approximately 18 rarely observed V segments, including chromosome 9 orphons, were excluded from the earlier analysis of several hundred of the donors because counts were too low. Only TCR beta chains were sequenced in this cohort, and the absence of alpha or paired-chain data limited detectable features. Correlated functional status among segregating V segments might reflect linkage disequilibrium, but an unknown experimental factor could not be ruled out. An earlier analysis of some 590 of the donors showed that most TCR beta V segments appeared in productive rearrangements either about 87% or about 30% of the time, which broadly matched IMGT annotations. It was suggested by the authors that the approach could potentially be generalized to other disease states and immunological phenotypes. Because HLA typing was unavailable for some donors at each locus, only the typed subset was used in association tests. A cluster of highly shared sequence variants was judged likely to represent a technical artifact of the sequencing pipeline. An association between a missense DCLRE1C variant and V-gene and J-gene trimming of TCR beta chains was found in a later genetic analysis and replicated in an independent cohort. In a later analysis, most CMV-associated TCR beta chains were found to appear HLA-restricted, with HLA associations seemingly driven largely by CMV exposure. A later analysis reported that several top co-occurrence clusters appeared linked to parvovirus B19, influenza, CMV and Epstein-Barr virus. For the cohort, immune exposure information was limited to CMV serostatus. Three of the identified cytomegalovirus-associated TCR beta chains were confirmed in vitro to be specific for cytomegalovirus antigens. A later genetic analysis reported fewer N-insertions in productive TCRs among donors in an Asian-associated ancestry cluster than the roughly 700-donor mean. A further reported finding was that TCR beta sequences accurately predicted the HLA-A and HLA-B alleles for most subjects in the first cohort. Most TCR sequences were observed very rarely across donors, whereas some public TCRs were present in many individuals. According to a later analysis, TCR association rates differed among HLA loci, with DRB1 alleles showing the most associated TCRs and HLA-C alleles showing the fewest. Compared with equally common non-associated chains, HLA-associated TCR beta chains in a later analysis were more clonally expanded and had lower generation probabilities. Roughly uniform sequencing depth across donors was assumed in presence/absence analyses, although this assumption may not hold. In the study, around 160 TCR beta chains were listed as associated with cytomegalovirus. In both the original and validation cohorts, the classifier was reported to diagnose cytomegalovirus status with high specificity and sensitivity.

The cohort consisted of 666 healthy bone marrow donors. All cohort members were sampled while nominally healthy, although unrecorded immune exposures were likely present. The donor tested CMV seronegative, placing the donor among the 350 to 400 seronegative members of the cohort. A peripheral blood sample was collected from each donor, and TCR beta sequencing was performed on peripheral blood mononuclear cells. Genomic DNA was extracted from the blood cell samples with the Qiagen DNeasy Blood Extraction Kit. The method behind the library was the immunoSEQ multiplex PCR assay. For the multiplex PCR, a mixture combining 60 forward primers for TCR Vbeta segments and 13 reverse primers for TCR Jbeta segments was used. Amplification of the CDR3 region of rearranged TCR beta genes was performed with a multiplex PCR assay on genomic DNA. The Illumina HiSeq System was used to sequence the amplified TCR beta libraries as 87-base-pair reads. The original pipeline was this. In a later analysis, tens of millions of unique TCR beta chains were counted across the 500 to 700 repertoires, and roughly 10 million of these chains were shared by at least two donors. Raw reads were error-corrected and collapsed into unique sequences by a nearest-neighbor algorithm in which closely related sequences were merged to remove PCR and sequencing errors. CDR3 sequences were aligned to IMGT reference sequences to assign V, D and J gene segments. For a sequence to be retained, a match of at least six nucleotides to both a V gene segment and a J gene segment was required. Rearrangements were called productive when the CDR3 lacked stop codons and stayed in frame with V and J; all others were non-productive. CDR3 was defined according to IMGT convention as the region running from the second conserved V-encoded cysteine to the conserved J-encoded phenylalanine. The earlier analysis of about 570 of the donors excluded any sequence lacking an unambiguous match to a single V gene segment. An earlier analysis of fewer than 750 of the donors called V segments functional above 56.7% productive rearrangements and segregating when the between-donor standard deviation exceeded 5%. A statistical classification framework was built for diagnosing cytomegalovirus status from the catalog of TCR beta chain sequences. V and J gene assignment, in a later analysis, came from comparing TCR nucleotide sequences with IMGT/GENE-DB human TR gene sequences. Using the TCRdist pipeline, a later analysis assigned CDR3 sequences along with most-parsimonious VDJ recombination scenarios. In a later analysis, each TCR beta chain was defined by its CDR3 amino acid sequence together with its V-gene family, and reads lacking a unique V-gene family were excluded. A later analysis removed 592 highly shared, low-generation-probability nucleotide sequences to deal with suspected cross-contamination and a sequencing artifact. For each public chain, a later analysis derived a clonal expansion index from normalized ranks of inferred template counts within each repertoire. A later analysis computed generation probabilities with a VDJ recombination model fitted to out-of-frame rearrangements, and checked the results against IGoR. A later analysis scored TCR-TCR, TCR-HLA and TCR-CMV co-occurrence with hypergeometric tests, applying a repertoire-size bias correction to TCR pairs. False discovery rates were estimated in a later analysis by permuting HLA or CMV assignments 20 times. In a later analysis, co-occurring TCRs were grouped with DBSCAN, and TCRdist sequence similarity was added when clustering was performed within HLA-allele-positive subsets. For co-occurrence clustering, repertoires with fewer than 30,000 or more than 120,000 public chains were excluded, along with several repertoires with anomalous nucleotide sharing. Sourced from immuneACCESS, this table was stored by TCRdb with only in-frame sequences that have V and J called. A share of the clones is absent; for the studies checked, an unresolved V gene accounts for under half, and the remainder has no known explanation. The V and J calls and clone size were taken over from that table, and D and trimming were inferred from the DNA. Counted in this sample were some 190,000 clones; 77% of them appeared once. In total, the top ten clones hold over 1.1% of the sample.

The specimen was PBMCs. The TCR sequence derives from a man aged 18 to 29 in good health and CMV-seronegative.

DNA sequence: TGTGCCAGCAGCTTAGTCTCGGGGGGGGTCACTGAAGCTTTCTTT. This translates into CASSLVSGGVTEAFF. This chain joins TRBV7-2 to TRBJ1-1, and possibly TRBD1, on 5 matching bases. Deletion took 1 base off V and 4 bases off J, with a span of 13 bases between the germline ends. The germline V gene specifies SGHTA as CDR1 and FQGNSA as CDR2. The CDR3 contains 15 residues, cysteine and phenylalanine counted. CDR3 DNA only is kept here, 45 bases in frame from base 1.